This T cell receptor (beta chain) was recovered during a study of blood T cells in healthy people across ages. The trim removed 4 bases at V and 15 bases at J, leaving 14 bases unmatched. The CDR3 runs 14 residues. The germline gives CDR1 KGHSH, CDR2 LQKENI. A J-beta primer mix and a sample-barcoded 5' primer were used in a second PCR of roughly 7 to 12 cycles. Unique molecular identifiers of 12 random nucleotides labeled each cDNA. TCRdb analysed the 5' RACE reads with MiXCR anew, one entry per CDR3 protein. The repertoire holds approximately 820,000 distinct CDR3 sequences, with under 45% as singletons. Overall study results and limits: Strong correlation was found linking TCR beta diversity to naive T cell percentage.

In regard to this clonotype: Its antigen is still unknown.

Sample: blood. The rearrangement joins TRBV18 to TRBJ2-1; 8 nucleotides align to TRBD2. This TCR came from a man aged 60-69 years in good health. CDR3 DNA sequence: TGTGCCAGCTCACGGACAGAGGAAGCGGGGGCTGGGTTCTTC. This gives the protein CASSRTEEAGAGFF.